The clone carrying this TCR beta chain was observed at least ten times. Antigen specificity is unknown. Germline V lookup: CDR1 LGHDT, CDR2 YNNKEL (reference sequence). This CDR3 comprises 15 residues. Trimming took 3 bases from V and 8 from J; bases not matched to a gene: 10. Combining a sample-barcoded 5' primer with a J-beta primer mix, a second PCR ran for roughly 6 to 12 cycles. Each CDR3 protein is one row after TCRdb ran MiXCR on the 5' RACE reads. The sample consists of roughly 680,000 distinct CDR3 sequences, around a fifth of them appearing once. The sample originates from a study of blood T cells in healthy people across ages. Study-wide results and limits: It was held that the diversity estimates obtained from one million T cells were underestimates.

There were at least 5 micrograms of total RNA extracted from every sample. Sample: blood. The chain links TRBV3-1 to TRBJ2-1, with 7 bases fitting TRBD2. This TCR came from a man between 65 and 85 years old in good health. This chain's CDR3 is CASSQSRTSSHEQFF. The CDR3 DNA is TGTGCCAGCAGCCAGTCAAGGACTAGTTCCCATGAGCAGTTCTTC.